The 32 T cell receptor beta chains presented below share a single source sample, sequenced in a study of vaccination effects on CD4 cells after COVID-19. These TCRs are of unknown antigen specificity. Profiling relied on immunoSEQ multiplex PCR, and the TCRdb table lists in-frame clones only, not all of them. Counted here are some 36,000 clones, around 67% occurring once; the ten biggest clones make up 4% to 4.5%. Following culture for ten to eleven days, CD4+ T cells were isolated. Specimen: CD4+ T cells from PBMCs cultured without peptide, collected before COVID-19 vaccination. These receptors all come from a human donor who received a COVID-19 vaccine.

The chain uses TRBV12-3 or TRBV12-4 and TRBJ2-1; D is unresolved. Deletions cut 3 bases from V and 8 bases from J, with 11 bases between. This CDR3 contains 13 residues. CDR3 residues: CASSFLELDEQFF. The DNA of the CDR3 is TGTGCCAGCAGTTTCCTGGAATTGGATGAGCAGTTCTTC.

CDR3 in amino acids: CASSQAGRGTYEQYF. The CDR3 coding sequence is TGTGCCAGCAGCCAAGCAGGCAGGGGTACCTACGAGCAGTACTTC. The chain joins TRBV3-1 (or the pseudogene TRBV3-2) to TRBJ2-7, with a weak D call TRBD1 (6 bases). Germline V gene data show CDR1 as LGHDT and CDR2 as YNNKEL (reference sequence). V lost 1 base, J lost 2 bases, and 12 bases lay in between. The CDR3 is made up of 15 amino acids.

The genes are TRBV20-1 and TRBJ2-3; D is undetermined. Germline V gene lookup returns CDR1 DFQATT and CDR2 SNEGSKA (reference sequence). CDR3 size: 11 residues. With 8 bases removed from V and 4 bases from J, the gap between germline ends came to 10 bases. DNA for the CDR3: TGCAGTTCTCTGCGTTCAGATACGCAGTATTTT. This encodes CSSLRSDTQYF.

In its sample, this clone was seen once. V is TRBV7-8 and J is TRBJ2-5; TRBD1 agrees at 7 bases. CDR1 is SGHVS and CDR2 is FQNEAQ in the germline V gene. The CDR3 loop spans 16 amino acids. Unmatched junction bases numbered 11, after V lost 0 bases and J lost 7 bases. The CDR3 coding sequence is TGTGCCAGCAGCTTAGCCTCTCTACAGGGGCAGGGGACCCAGTACTTC. This gives the protein CASSLASLQGQGTQYF.

The genes are TRBV5-1 and TRBJ2-5; tentatively, D is TRBD1 (5 bases). The CDR3 totals 13 residues. The V end lost 4 bases, the J end lost 1 base, and 8 bases lay between the germline ends. The V gene's germline CDR1 is SGHRS and CDR2 YFSETQ. CDR3 amino acids: CASSLDTQETQYF. In DNA, the CDR3 is TGCGCCAGCAGCCTGGACACCCAAGAGACCCAGTACTTC.

The gene calls are TRBV5-1 and TRBJ1-2; possible D gene TRBD1, 5 bases. CDR1 and CDR2 from the germline V gene are SGHRS and YFSETQ. Trimming took 4 bases from V and 7 from J, leaving 14 bases between them. CDR3 length equals 13 residues. In nucleotides, the CDR3 is TGCGCCAGCAGCCTCAGGGCGGAAGGTGGCTACACCTTC. It encodes CASSLRAEGGYTF.

This clone turned up a few times. This sequence joins TRBV10-1 and TRBJ2-7, with D possibly TRBD2 on 7 matching bases. V was pared by 8 bases and J by 7 bases, with 18 bases between. The CDR3 spans 13 residues. The germline CDR1 and CDR2 sequences are WNHNN and SYGVQD (reference sequence). The CDR3 reads CASGRGTGGEQYF. In DNA, the CDR3 is TGCGCCAGCGGGAGGGGGACTGGGGGTGAGCAGTACTTC.

As DNA, the CDR3 is TGTGCCAGCAGCCAAGATCCTAGCGACACAGATACGCAGTATTTT. This gives the protein CASSQDPSDTDTQYF. This chain joins TRBV4-2 and TRBJ2-3, with D possibly matching TRBD2 (6 bases). Germline CDR1 LGHNA, CDR2 YNFKEQ. V was trimmed by 0 bases and J by 2 bases, leaving 9 bases between them. The CDR3 runs to 15 residues.

The rearrangement joins TRBV5-6 to TRBJ2-5, with D hard to call. Germline values: CDR1 SGHDT, CDR2 YYEEEE. This CDR3 region has 12 residues. Trimming stripped 4 bases from V and 3 bases from J, with 7 bases between. The CDR3 protein is CASSKREETQYF. The CDR3 DNA is TGTGCCAGCAGCAAAAGGGAAGAGACCCAGTACTTC.

V usage is TRBV6-5 and J usage is TRBJ2-7; D gene ambiguous. The CDR3 has 13 residues. Germline V gene data show CDR1 as MNHEY and CDR2 as SVGAGI. V was pared by 2 bases and J by 3 bases, with 8 bases between. The CDR3 loop reads CASSYRANYEQYF. DNA of the CDR3: TGTGCCAGCAGTTACAGGGCGAACTACGAGCAGTACTTC.

Details on this clone: The junction shows a germline mismatch at one end, possibly a read error. The gene calls are TRBV5-1 and TRBJ2-7; a possible D gene is TRBD1 (6 bases). The CDR3 runs 16 residues. CDR1 is SGHRS and CDR2 is YFSETQ in the germline V gene. CDR3: CASSLGTQTFSYEQYF. In DNA form, the CDR3 reads TGCGCCAGCAGTTTGGGGACACAAACCTTCTCCTACGAGCAGTACTTC.

The chain links TRBV4-1 to TRBJ2-6; TRBD1 agrees at 8 bases. The CDR3 length is 20 residues. Germline V CDR1 and CDR2: MGHRA, YSYEKL. With 0 bases clipped from V and 4 bases from J, the junction kept 14 bases outside the gene matches. CDR3 nucleotides: TGCGCCAGCAGCCAAGATATTAGAGACAGGGGATTGAGAGGGGCCAACGTCCTGACTTTC. It encodes CASSQDIRDRGLRGANVLTF.

V and J are TRBV6-1 and TRBJ2-3; perhaps D is TRBD1 or TRBD2 (6 bases each). The CDR3 totals 15 residues. Germline-derived CDR1 and CDR2 are MNHNS and SASEGT. Deletions cut 3 bases from V and 2 bases from J, with 12 bases between. CDR3 region: CASSDWGAFTDTQYF. CDR3 nucleotide sequence: TGTGCCAGCAGTGATTGGGGGGCATTCACAGATACGCAGTATTTT.

V usage is TRBV10-3 and J usage is TRBJ1-1, with 7 bases matching TRBD1. V lost 9 bases to trimming and J lost 3 bases; unmatched junction nucleotides: 7. Germline assignment: CDR1 ENHRY and CDR2 SYGVKD. The CDR3 runs 13 residues. The CDR3 nucleotides read TGTGCCATGAACAGGGGTGGGGACACTGAAGCTTTCTTT. It is translated as CAMNRGGDTEAFF.

The CDR3 sequence is CASSPEGQGIASYNEQFF. The CDR3 DNA follows: TGTGCCAGCTCACCTGAAGGTCAGGGAATAGCTTCCTACAATGAGCAGTTCTTC. The V and J genes are TRBV18 and TRBJ2-1, with a weak D call TRBD1 (5 bases). CDR3 length: 18 residues. Trimming stripped 3 bases from V and 1 base from J, with 19 bases between. The germline gives CDR1 KGHSH, CDR2 LQKENI.

V is TRBV19 and J is TRBJ2-7; TRBD2 agrees at 11 bases. This CDR3 contains 15 residues. V was pared by 5 bases and J by 5 bases, with 8 bases of the junction left unmatched. CDR1 is LNHDA, CDR2 SQIVND, per germline (reference sequence). The CDR3 protein is CASSPWLAGGHEQYF. In DNA, the CDR3 is TGTGCCAGTAGTCCTTGGCTAGCGGGAGGCCACGAGCAGTACTTC.

This CDR3 is CSVGLNTGELFF. The CDR3 DNA follows: TGCAGCGTGGGACTGAACACCGGGGAGCTGTTTTTT. The J gene is TRBJ2-2, the V gene TRBV29-1; a possible D gene is TRBD2 (6 bases). The CDR3 contains 12 residues. Germline-derived CDR1 and CDR2 are SQVTM and ANQGSEA. Trimming stripped 6 bases from V and 1 base from J, with 6 bases between.

The V and J genes are TRBV6-6 and TRBJ1-4; D perhaps matches TRBD1 (5 bases). Trimming took 2 bases from V and 3 from J, leaving 10 bases between them. From germline, CDR1 is MNHNY and CDR2 SVGAGI (reference sequence). The CDR3 runs to 15 residues. CDR3 protein: CASSYRGRSNEKLFF. The CDR3 coding sequence is TGTGCCAGCAGTTACAGGGGTCGATCTAATGAAAAACTGTTTTTT.

This clone was detected once. The V call is TRBV13, the J call TRBJ1-6; no definite D call. Trimming stripped 0 bases from V and 5 bases from J, with 11 bases between. The germline CDR1 and CDR2 sequences are PRHDT and FYEKMQ (reference sequence). The CDR3 runs to 16 residues. The DNA for the CDR3 is TGTGCCAGCAGCTTAGGACCGCGGATAGATAATTCACCCCTCCACTTT. It encodes CASSLGPRIDNSPLHF.

V and J are TRBV29-1 and TRBJ2-7; D not resolved. With 6 bases removed from V and 5 bases from J, the gap between germline ends came to 11 bases. Germline V lookup: CDR1 SQVTM, CDR2 ANQGSEA. The CDR3 covers 11 residues. CDR3 coding DNA: TGCAGCGTGGTGACAATCAACGAGCAGTACTTC. Its protein is CSVVTINEQYF.

V is TRBV18 and J is TRBJ2-1, with 8 bases fitting TRBD1. V gave up 3 bases and J gave up 3 bases; unmatched junction bases: 7. Germline CDR1 reads KGHSH; CDR2 reads LQKENI. The CDR3 spans 16 residues. In DNA, the CDR3 is TGTGCCAGCTCACCCAGGACAGGGCAAGTCTACAATGAGCAGTTCTTC. Translating gives CASSPRTGQVYNEQFF.

This clone was detected only a few times. The chain uses TRBV2 and TRBJ2-2, with 7 bases lining up with TRBD1. Germline trimming cut 5 bases from V and 4 bases from J; bases unmatched to any gene: 7. The CDR3 consists of 15 residues. Per germline, CDR1 SNHLY and CDR2 FYNNEI. The CDR3 here is CASSSRDSVTGELFF. DNA for the CDR3: TGTGCCAGCAGTAGCCGGGACAGCGTCACCGGGGAGCTGTTTTTT.

The chain links TRBV7-6 to TRBJ2-1; D remains unclear. The germline CDR1 and CDR2 sequences are SGHVS and FNYEAQ. The CDR3 extends over 15 amino acids. Trimming took 1 base from V and 6 from J, leaving 13 bases between them. Here the CDR3 DNA reads TGTGCCAGCAGCTTAGATACGGATGGTGGCAATGAGCAGTTCTTC. This gives the protein CASSLDTDGGNEQFF.

The CDR3 coding sequence is TGTGCCAGCAGTTACGAGGTGGTTGGGAACACCGGGGAGCTGTTTTTT. It specifies CASSYEVVGNTGELFF. J is TRBJ2-2 and V is TRBV6-5; no firm D call. This CDR3 has 16 residues. Germline lookup yields CDR1 MNHEY and CDR2 SVGAGI. V was shortened by 2 bases and J by 1 base, with 11 bases between the two germline ends.

The J gene is TRBJ2-7, the V gene TRBV5-1; 7 nucleotides agree with TRBD1. This CDR3 has 15 residues. The germline CDR1 and CDR2 sequences are SGHRS and YFSETQ. The J segment lost 2 bases and the V segment lost 0 bases, leaving 5 bases of the junction unmatched. The CDR3 spells CASSLGGTEAYEQYF. The CDR3 nucleotides are TGCGCCAGCAGCTTGGGAGGGACAGAAGCCTACGAGCAGTACTTC.

This sequence joins TRBV20-1 and TRBJ2-1; 7 bases line up with TRBD2. V lost 5 bases and J lost 12; bases outside the gene matches: 7. The CDR3 has 11 amino acids. The V gene's germline CDR1 is DFQATT and CDR2 SNEGSKA (reference sequence). The CDR3 bases are TGCAGTGCTGTCACTAGCGTTGGGCAGTTCTTC. This gives the protein CSAVTSVGQFF.

This rearrangement joins TRBV6-5 to TRBJ1-4; D remains unclear. V lost 7 bases to trimming and J lost 7 bases, with 10 bases between them. The germline CDR1 and CDR2 sequences are MNHEY and SVGAGI. CDR3 length: 12 residues. CDR3 protein: CASTRLFEKLFF. Here the CDR3 DNA reads TGTGCCAGCACCAGACTCTTTGAAAAACTGTTTTTT.

V is TRBV4-2 and J is TRBJ2-7; D unresolved. Germline CDR1 LGHNA, CDR2 YNFKEQ. Trimming cost V 0 bases and J 2 bases, with 11 bases left between them. The CDR3 contains 15 residues. CDR3 DNA: TGTGCCAGCAGCCAAGATCTTACCAGTACCTACGAGCAGTACTTC. Translating it yields CASSQDLTSTYEQYF.

The chain uses TRBV6-1 and TRBJ2-4, with 13 bases that match TRBD2. Trimming cost V 2 bases and J 1 base; bases outside gene matches: 8. The CDR3 loop spans 19 amino acids. Germline lookup yields CDR1 MNHNS and CDR2 SASEGT. The CDR3 nucleotides are TGTGCCAGCAGTGAACGGACTAGCGGGAGTCTAGGGGCCAAAAACATTCAGTACTTC. It codes for CASSERTSGSLGAKNIQYF.

In this sample, this clone turned up a few times. This sequence joins TRBV6-2 or TRBV6-3 and TRBJ1-2, with D unresolved. Trimming left V 5 bases short and J 0 bases short, with 16 bases between. Germline CDR1 is MNHEY and CDR2 is SVGEGT. The length of the CDR3 is 16 residues. The CDR3 coding sequence is TGTGCCAGCAGTCGCACCCAGAGGATGACTAACTATGGCTACACCTTC. Translating gives CASSRTQRMTNYGYTF.

The chain joins TRBV19 to TRBJ1-5, with TRBD1 matching over 8 bases. The V segment lost 5 bases and the J segment 7 bases; nucleotides outside the gene matches: 10. The CDR3 covers 15 residues. CDR1 is LNHDA and CDR2 is SQIVND in the germline V gene (reference sequence). CDR3 bases: TGTGCCAGTAGTGTTGGACAGGGAATAGCCCAGCCCCAGCATTTT. It is translated as CASSVGQGIAQPQHF. The full variable domain, with the rest looked up from reference TRBV19 and TRBJ1-5, is DGGITQSPKYLFRKEGQNVTLSCEQNLNHDAMYWYRQDPGQGLRLIYYSQIVNDFQKGDIAEGYSVSREKKESFPLTVTSAQKNPTAFYLCASSVGQGIAQPQHFGDGTRLSIL.

The chain links TRBV19 to TRBJ2-6, with D possibly being TRBD1 (5 bases). This CDR3 contains 17 residues. Germline loops: CDR1 LNHDA, CDR2 SQIVND (reference sequence). Trimming removed 7 bases at V and 3 bases at J, with 19 bases between. The CDR3 region is CASTWLKTGNGANVLTF. The DNA of the CDR3 is TGTGCCAGTACCTGGCTAAAAACAGGCAATGGGGCCAACGTCCTGACTTTC.